The TCR beta chain described here comes from a study of T cells after yellow fever vaccination. The table lists this clonotype with many counts. Points from the study as a whole: Sorted memory subsets showed almost no vaccine-responding clonotypes on day 0. Clones from primary vaccination mostly reappeared after the booster (roughly 97% CD4, approximately 86% CD8).

TCRdb reanalysed the 5' RACE reads using MiXCR and keeps one entry per CDR3 protein. Here the sample spans approximately 34,000 distinct CDR3 sequences, 8% to 11% being singletons. V was pared by 3 bases and J by 2 bases, with 6 bases of the junction left unmatched. In germline, CDR1 is SGHDT, CDR2 YYEEEE. The length of the CDR3 is 16 residues. Sequenced here: PBMCs, either bulk or a sorted T-cell subset (CD4+, CD8+, memory, or dextramer-sorted; not recorded which), sampled about 2 weeks after the first yellow fever vaccination. This clonotype originated in a man between 18 and 35 years old who received the YFV17D yellow fever vaccine. The chain is built from TRBV5-6 and TRBJ2-3, with 10 bases lining up with TRBD2. The CDR3 DNA follows: TGTGCCAGCAGCTCGAGCGGGGGGGCCTTCACAGATACGCAGTATTTT. Protein product: CASSSSGGAFTDTQYF.